The clone carrying this T cell receptor beta chain was counted many times. TCRdb re-called the 5' RACE reads through MiXCR, storing one row per CDR3 protein. Of 60,000 to 75,000 distinct CDR3 sequences in the sample, approximately 6% are singletons; the top ten hold about 15%. This sample's time point: sample taken at primary tumor resection. The entry originates in a study of spatial heterogeneity in lung cancer. The CDR3 covers 11 residues. The germline V and J ends were trimmed by 11 bases and 2 bases, with 9 bases remaining between them. Germline assignment: CDR1 MNHEY and CDR2 SVGAGI. This clonotype was obtained from a female donor with early-stage non-small cell lung cancer. The material sequenced was PBMCs, taken at surgery. The V call is TRBV6-5, the J call TRBJ1-2, with unresolved D. The CDR3 DNA reads as TGTGCCGCCGGGCAGAACTATGGCTACACCTTC. Protein sequence: CAAGQNYGYTF.